This T cell receptor (beta chain) appears in the sequencing data of a study of T-cell reconstitution after alpha-beta-depleted transplantation in children. Study-wide points: At the one-year point after transplant, T-cell counts and TCRbeta diversity were found to come mostly from T cells that had been newly produced. The study reportedly traced alpha-beta T cells about two months after transplant to several hundred expanded graft clones.

With respect to this clonotype: Its specificity is not known.

Unique molecular identifiers were used to barcode this TCRbeta library. A single record per CDR3 protein comes from TCRdb applying MiXCR to the PCR reads. The sample has 600,000 or so distinct CDR3 sequences; 23% are singletons. The specimen was PBMCs, mostly from graft donor cells, collected 360 days after TCRalphabeta/CD19-depleted stem cell transplant. The clonotype was recovered from a boy younger than two who had a stem cell transplant for acute myeloid leukemia, so the T cells may come from the graft donor.

The CDR3 protein is CASSQDPTGGGEKLFF. The CDR3, as DNA: TGCGCCAGCAGCCAAGATCCGACAGGCGGCGGGGAAAAACTGTTTTTT. This rearrangement joins TRBV4-3 to TRBJ1-4, with D possibly matching TRBD1 (6 bases). Germline V gene lookup returns CDR1 LGHNA and CDR2 YSLEER. V was clipped by 0 bases and J by 8 bases, with 16 bases between them. This CDR3 is 16 amino acids long.